This T cell receptor (beta chain) originates from a study of cytomegalovirus exposure and HLA in healthy donors. Study-level points and caveats: The finding came from a later analysis; first-cohort TCR clusters tended to co-occur in the roughly 110 validation repertoires. Rarity held for most TCR sequences, but there were some public TCRs that occurred in many donors.

This clone has a handful of counts. The target antigen is unknown. The CDR3 consists of 12 residues. The V and J ends lost 2 bases and 10 bases, in that order; junction bases with no gene match: 7. Germline V CDR1 and CDR2: SQVTM, ANQGSEA. Measured with immunoSEQ multiplex PCR; TCRdb has only the in-frame clones, and not every one. The table records 170,000 or so clones, 75% to 90% of them present only once. The sample was PBMCs. The chain recombines TRBV29-1 with TRBJ1-1, with TRBD1 matching 7 bases. The receptor was isolated from a man aged 18 to 35 in good health and CMV-seropositive. In DNA form, the CDR3 reads TGCAGCGTTGAATGGGACAGCTTTCGAGCTTTCTTT. Its translation is CSVEWDSFRAFF.